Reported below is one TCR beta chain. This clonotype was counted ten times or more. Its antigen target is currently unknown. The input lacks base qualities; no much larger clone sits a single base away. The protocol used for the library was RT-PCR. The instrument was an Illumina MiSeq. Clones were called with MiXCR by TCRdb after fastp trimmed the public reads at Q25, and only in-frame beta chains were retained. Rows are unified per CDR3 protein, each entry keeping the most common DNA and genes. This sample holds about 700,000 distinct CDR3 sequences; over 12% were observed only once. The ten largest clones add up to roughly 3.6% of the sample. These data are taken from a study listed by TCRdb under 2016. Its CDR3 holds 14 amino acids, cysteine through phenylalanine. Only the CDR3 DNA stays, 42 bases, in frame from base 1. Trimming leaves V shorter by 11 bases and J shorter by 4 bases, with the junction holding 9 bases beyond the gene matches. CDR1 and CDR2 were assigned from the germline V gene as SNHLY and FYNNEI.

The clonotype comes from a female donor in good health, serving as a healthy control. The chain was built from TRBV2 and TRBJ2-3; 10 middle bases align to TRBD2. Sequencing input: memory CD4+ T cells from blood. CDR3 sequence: CAGTPSGRADTQYF. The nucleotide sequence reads TGTGCCGGCACACCTAGCGGGAGAGCAGATACGCAGTATTTT.